This T cell receptor beta chain derives from a study of control samples from healthy donors and cancer patients. The CDR3 runs 14 residues. V was shortened by 6 bases and J by 4 bases, with 15 bases between the two germline ends. Germline values: CDR1 MDHEN, CDR2 SYDVKM. Assay: immunoSEQ multiplex PCR; the TCRdb copy retains only in-frame clones and omits some. There are more than 95,000 clones in the sample; around four fifths occur only once, and about 13% lies in the top ten. The specimen sequenced was blood. This receptor was taken from a woman in her forties or fifties in good health. V and J are TRBV28 and TRBJ1-1, with a tentative D call TRBD1 (5 bases). The CDR3 bases are TGTGCCAGCAGATACTTTCAGGGAACCACTGAAGCTTTCTTT. Translation: CASRYFQGTTEAFF.